A selection of T cell receptor beta chains follows, all from one sample in a study of CD8 T cells in Susac syndrome. TCRdb reanalysed the immunoSEQ multiplex PCR reads using MiXCR and keeps one entry per CDR3 protein. The top ten hold approximately 0.11% of the sample, which has about 300,000 distinct CDR3 sequences, about 85% seen once. The sequenced sample was CD8+ T cells from PBMCs. The receptors derive from a human donor with multiple sclerosis. Each CDR3 is given with its conserved first and last residue. The D gene is left open where the match is weak. Some rows mark clone size as missing; the rest say once, few, many or name a class of expanded clone.

J gene	V gene	clone size	D gene	CDR3 length	CDR3 protein	CDR3 DNA
TRBJ1-6	TRBV12-3/TRBV12-4	.	TRBD1	14	CASRLRDRDSPLHF	TGTGCCAGCAGACTCCGGGACAGAGATTCACCCCTCCACTTT
TRBJ2-2	TRBV28	.	.	14	CASSPTSPTGELFF	TGTGCCAGCTCACCGACCAGCCCCACCGGGGAGCTGTTTTTT
TRBJ2-6	TRBV12-3/TRBV12-4	once	.	17	CASSFTEGFGWANVLTF	TGTGCCAGCAGTTTCACGGAGGGGTTTGGCTGGGCCAACGTCCTGACTTTC
TRBJ2-4	TRBV9	.	.	15	CASSAPQGAKNIQYF	TGTGCCAGCAGCGCACCTCAGGGGGCCAAAAACATTCAGTACTTC
TRBJ2-7	TRBV9	.	.	15	CASTKGGNPDGEQYF	TGTGCCAGCACCAAAGGAGGAAACCCGGACGGCGAGCAGTACTTC
TRBJ2-1	TRBV11-2	.	.	14	CASSLDLRDREQFF	TGTGCCAGCAGCTTAGATCTGCGGGACAGAGAGCAGTTCTTC
TRBJ2-7	TRBV28	once	.	13	CASSPRQIYEQYF	TGTGCCAGCAGCCCACGACAGATCTACGAGCAGTACTTC
TRBJ2-2	TRBV5-4	.	.	19	CASSLGGPTVESNTGELFF	TGTGCCAGCAGCTTGGGAGGCCCGACAGTCGAATCGAACACCGGGGAGCTGTTTTTT
TRBJ2-2	TRBV11-1	few	.	15	CASSLRRLVGGELFF	TGTGCCAGCAGCTTAAGGAGACTAGTCGGCGGGGAGCTGTTTTTT
TRBJ1-3	TRBV20-1	.	.	14	CSARGRRSGNTIYF	TGCAGTGCTAGAGGCAGAAGGTCTGGAAACACCATATATTTT
TRBJ2-1	TRBV7-9	.	.	13	CASSLLTNNEQFF	TGTGCCAGCAGCCTGCTTACAAACAATGAGCAGTTCTTC
TRBJ2-2	TRBV27	.	TRBD2	17	CASSLRLAGGYTGELFF	TGTGCCAGCAGTTTACGGCTAGCGGGAGGGTACACCGGGGAGCTGTTTTTT
TRBJ2-7	TRBV20-1	.	.	14	CSARDGQGGHEQYF	TGCAGTGCTAGAGATGGGCAGGGGGGCCACGAGCAGTACTTC
TRBJ2-5	TRBV9	.	.	14	CASSVGDGLETQYF	TGTGCCAGCAGCGTAGGGGACGGGTTAGAGACCCAGTACTTC
TRBJ1-2	TRBV19	.	.	14	CASSTDSLNYGYTF	TGTGCCAGTAGTACGGACAGTCTTAACTATGGCTACACCTTC
TRBJ1-5	TRBV28	.	.	14	CATFDGRFNQPQHF	TGTGCCACCTTTGACGGACGGTTCAATCAGCCCCAGCATTTT
TRBJ1-1	TRBV2	.	TRBD1	14	CASSAGTGETEAFF	TGTGCCAGCAGTGCCGGGACAGGGGAGACTGAAGCTTTCTTT
TRBJ2-7	TRBV27	.	.	13	CASSFGLNYEQYF	TGTGCCAGCAGTTTCGGTCTGAACTACGAGCAGTACTTC
TRBJ2-6	TRBV20-1	.	.	16	CSARAGASSGANVLTF	TGCAGTGCCAGAGCAGGGGCTAGCTCTGGGGCCAACGTCCTGACTTTC
TRBJ1-1	TRBV9	.	TRBD1	16	CASSVGQGWGNTEAFF	TGTGCCAGCAGCGTAGGACAGGGTTGGGGGAACACTGAAGCTTTCTTT
TRBJ2-7	TRBV11-1	once	TRBD2	13	CASSPERGWEQYF	TGTGCCAGCAGCCCCGAGCGGGGGTGGGAGCAGTACTTC
TRBJ2-7	TRBV19	few	TRBD2	12	CATRGGYNEQYF	TGTGCCACCCGGGGAGGGTACAACGAGCAGTACTTC
TRBJ2-4	TRBV2	.	.	11	CAIEDDNIQYF	TGTGCCATCGAAGACGATAACATTCAGTACTTC
TRBJ1-1	TRBV29-1	.	.	11	CSVSSGTEAFF	TGCAGCGTTAGCTCGGGAACTGAAGCTTTCTTT
TRBJ2-1	TRBV11-2	.	TRBD2	16	CASRHNSGRPYNEQFF	TGTGCCAGCAGACATAATAGCGGGAGGCCCTACAATGAGCAGTTCTTC
TRBJ2-6	TRBV19	.	.	15	CASSIDRTGANVLTF	TGTGCCAGTAGTATAGATCGAACTGGGGCCAACGTCCTGACTTTC
TRBJ1-5	TRBV7-9	.	TRBD1	14	CASSSKQGGQPQHF	TGTGCCAGCAGCTCCAAACAGGGGGGTCAGCCCCAGCATTTT
TRBJ1-2	TRBV28	.	.	18	CASRLGPGRERANYGYTF	TGTGCCAGCAGGCTCGGCCCGGGCAGGGAAAGAGCTAACTATGGCTACACCTTC
TRBJ2-7	TRBV30	once	.	14	CAWSVLDQGYEQYF	TGTGCCTGGAGTGTACTGGACCAGGGGTACGAGCAGTACTTC
TRBJ2-7	TRBV9	.	.	13	CASSVEGSYEQYF	TGTGCCAGCAGCGTAGAGGGTTCCTACGAGCAGTACTTC
TRBJ2-1	TRBV13	.	TRBD1	15	CASSHRTGYYNEQFF	TGTGCCAGCAGCCACCGGACAGGGTATTACAATGAGCAGTTCTTC
TRBJ2-7	TRBV20-1	.	TRBD2	15	CSATEGLAGAYEQYF	TGCAGTGCTACAGAGGGACTAGCGGGAGCCTACGAGCAGTACTTC
TRBJ2-7	TRBV4-1	.	.	15	CASSQSSTAGYEQYF	TGCGCCAGCAGCCAAAGTTCTACAGCCGGCTACGAGCAGTACTTC
TRBJ2-7	TRBV9	.	TRBD2	15	CASSVAGGPTYEQYF	TGTGCCAGCAGCGTAGCGGGAGGGCCCACCTACGAGCAGTACTTC
TRBJ1-1	TRBV27	once	.	14	CASSLGAHYTEAFF	TGTGCCAGCAGTTTAGGGGCCCACTACACTGAAGCTTTCTTT
TRBJ2-5	TRBV27	.	TRBD2	14	CASSPGLLKETQYF	TGTGCCAGCAGCCCGGGACTACTGAAAGAGACCCAGTACTTC
TRBJ1-1	TRBV7-9	.	.	14	CASRLEGFYTEAFF	TGTGCCAGCCGCTTAGAGGGTTTTTACACTGAAGCTTTCTTT
TRBJ2-1	TRBV7-9	.	.	12	CASSADSREQFF	TGTGCCAGCAGCGCGGACTCAAGGGAGCAGTTCTTC
TRBJ2-7	TRBV6-1	.	.	13	CASSPSGPYEQYF	TGTGCCAGCAGTCCTTCCGGGCCGTACGAGCAGTACTTC
TRBJ2-7	TRBV18	.	.	16	CASSQPVPGRLYEQYF	TGTGCCAGCTCCCAACCCGTTCCGGGCCGACTCTACGAGCAGTACTTC
TRBJ1-1	TRBV29-1	.	TRBD1	11	CSGLQGAEAFF	TGCAGCGGATTACAGGGGGCTGAAGCTTTCTTT
TRBJ1-3	TRBV29-1	.	TRBD1	13	CSVHGQGGTSIYF	TGCAGCGTCCACGGACAGGGGGGGACATCCATATATTTT
TRBJ2-2	TRBV29-1	.	TRBD2	13	CSVPGGITGELFF	TGCAGCGTCCCGGGGGGGATTACCGGGGAGCTGTTTTTT
TRBJ2-7	TRBV7-2	.	.	14	CASSLKAAQIEQYF	TGTGCCAGCAGCTTAAAGGCAGCTCAGATCGAGCAGTACTTC